The 27 T cell receptor beta chains below were found in one sample sequenced in a study of T cell clonality in common variable immunodeficiency. Some clones are missing from TCRdb's copy, which holds only in-frame ones; the method was immunoSEQ multiplex PCR. The specimen has about 47,000 clones, none found just once. Sequencing used peripheral blood mononuclear cells. The receptor set was obtained from a person aged 18 to 69 in good health.

This clone has a count of ten or more. Sequencing ends 3 residues short of the CDR3 end; the germline J gene provides the rest. This sequence joins TRBV10-3 and TRBJ2-7; no clear D gene. The CDR3 totals 13 residues. From germline, CDR1 is ENHRY and CDR2 SYGVKD. Trimming left V 5 bases short and J 0 bases short, with 8 bases between. The CDR3 region is CAISSGSSYEQYF. CDR3 DNA, as far as it was read: TGTGCCATCAGTAGTGGCAGCTCCTACGAG.

This clone came up many times. CDR3 loop: CASSRLGTSGRTDTQYF. CDR3 DNA, as far as it was read: TGTGCCAGCAGCCGACTCGGGACTAGCGGTCGCACAGATACG. The rearrangement uses TRBV4-2 and TRBJ2-3; 11 bases are shared with TRBD2. The CDR3 is cut off 3 residues early in the read; its end comes from the germline J gene. With 4 bases clipped from V and 1 base from J, the junction kept 7 bases outside the gene matches. The CDR3 consists of 17 residues. Germline V gene sequence: CDR1 LGHNA, CDR2 YNFKEQ.

The table lists this clone with many counts. The read falls 3 residues short of the CDR3 end, and the missing part is taken from the germline J gene. The chain employs TRBV18 and TRBJ1-2; possible D gene TRBD1, 6 bases. The CDR3 has 13 amino acids. Germline loops: CDR1 KGHSH, CDR2 LQKENI. The CDR3: CASSPRDMAGYTF. The sequenced CDR3 bases are TGTGCCAGCTCACCTCGGGACATGGCCGGC.

This clone was found many times. The sequenced fragment ends 3 residues before the CDR3 boundary, so the rest is inferred from the germline J gene. This chain uses TRBV6-1 with TRBJ2-7; D is undetermined. CDR1 and CDR2 (germline): MNHNS, SASEGT. Trimming stripped 1 base from V and 1 base from J, with 8 bases between. CDR3 size: 14 residues. CDR3 bases read: TGTGCCAGCAGTGAAGATGTCCATTCCTACGAG. This encodes CASSEDVHSYE. The entire CDR3 protein is CASSEDVHSYEQYF.

This clone has a handful of counts. The read terminates 3 residues before the CDR3 end, so the remaining end is supplied by the germline J gene. The chain links TRBV18 to TRBJ2-4; TRBD1 agrees at 7 bases. Germline V CDR1 and CDR2: KGHSH, LQKENI. The CDR3 has 14 residues. The CDR3 DNA, read in part, is TGTGCCAGCTCATGGGACAGATCTAACTATGGT. Translating gives CASSWDRSNYG. The entire CDR3 sequence reads CASSWDRSNYGQYF. Supplemented by reference TRBV18 and TRBJ2-4, the full variable domain reads NAGVMQNPRHLVRRRGQEARLRCSPMKGHSHVYWYRQLPEEGLKFMVYLQKENIIDESGMPKERFSAEFPKEGPSILRIQQVVRGDSAAYFCASSWDRSNYGQYFGAGTRLSVL.

This clone was detected many times. The read terminates 3 residues ahead of where the CDR3 ends, so the germline J gene completes it. The rearrangement uses TRBV19 and TRBJ1-4; perhaps TRBD1 as D (5 bases). CDR3 size: 15 residues. V dropped 1 base and J dropped 4 bases, with 10 bases sitting between them. The germline V gene has CDR1 LNHDA and CDR2 SQIVND (reference sequence). CDR3 amino acids: CASSIGQSYNEKLFF. Incomplete CDR3 DNA: TGTGCCAGTAGTATAGGACAGTCTTATAATGAAAAA.

At least ten counts were recorded for this clone. The CDR3 protein is CASNSGPSYNEQFF. The DNA read from the CDR3 is TGTGCCAGCAACAGCGGGCCCTCCTACAATGAG. The chain recombines TRBV9 with TRBJ2-1; a weak D match, TRBD2 (6 bases). The CDR3 extends 3 residues past the end of the read, so its final part is completed from the germline J gene. The CDR3 sequence is 14 residues long. CDR1 SGDLS and CDR2 YYNGEE come from the germline V gene. The ends were cut back, 6 bases at V and 0 bases at J, with 10 bases in the middle.

This clone was counted ten times or more. Sequencing ends 3 residues short of the CDR3 end; the germline J gene provides the rest. This rearrangement joins TRBV6-2 or TRBV6-3 to TRBJ2-2, with a possible D match to TRBD1 (6 bases). In germline, CDR1 is MNHEY, CDR2 SVGEGT. Trimming stripped 4 bases from V and 2 bases from J, with 8 bases between. The length of the CDR3 is 14 residues. The DNA read from the CDR3 is TGTGCCAGCAGTTCCAGGGGAAACACCGGGGAG. Protein sequence: CASSSRGNTGE. The whole CDR3 sequence is CASSSRGNTGELFF.

This clone was counted ten times or more. Read data end 3 residues before the CDR3 end; the end is taken from the germline J gene. The chain has TRBV7-2 and TRBJ2-7; D is possibly TRBD2 (6 bases). The germline V and J ends were trimmed by 5 bases and 3 bases, with 11 bases remaining between them. Germline CDR1 reads SGHTA; CDR2 reads FQGNSA. The CDR3 is 13 amino acids. The covered CDR3 bases are TGTGCCAGCAGCCAACTAGCACTCTACGAG. It encodes CASSQLALYE. The CDR3 in its entirety is CASSQLALYEQYF.

This clone was seen at least ten times. The read is 3 residues too short to cover the CDR3 end, so that end is filled in from the germline J gene. The chain combines TRBV12-3 or TRBV12-4 with TRBJ1-2; D call uncertain. This CDR3 spans 11 amino acids. The CDR3 sequence is CASSLQATYTF. The CDR3 DNA, read in part, is TGTGCCAGCAGTTTACAGGCGACC.

The table lists this clone with many counts. The read falls 3 residues short of the CDR3 end, and the missing part is taken from the germline J gene. The rearrangement uses TRBV6-8 and TRBJ1-1; the match to TRBD1 covers 10 bases. V was clipped by 2 bases and J by 5 bases; unmatched bases: 5. This CDR3 has 15 amino acids. Germline CDR1 and CDR2: MNHGY and SAAAGT. The part of the CDR3 DNA that was read is TGTGCCAGCAGTTACCGGACAGGGGGATGGACTGAA. This translates into CASSYRTGGWTE. The whole CDR3 sequence is CASSYRTGGWTEAFF.

This clone was counted many times. The read comes to an end 3 residues before the CDR3 does, leaving the germline J gene to fill in the end. The J gene is TRBJ2-3, the V gene TRBV2; 10 positions agree with TRBD2. The CDR3 is made up of 16 amino acids. V lost 6 bases and J lost 0; bases outside the gene matches: 6. CDR1 SNHLY and CDR2 FYNNEI come from the germline V gene. The sequenced part of the CDR3 DNA is TGTGCCAGCAGGAAGGCACTAGCGGGGAGCACAGATACG. Translating it yields CASRKALAGSTDT. The complete CDR3 reads CASRKALAGSTDTQYF.

This clone was detected ten times or more. CDR3 sequence reads: CASRLSGTNYNEQFF. CDR3 DNA (partial): TGTGCCAGCAGACTGAGCGGGACCAACTACAATGAG. The chain employs TRBV28 and TRBJ2-1; 7 nucleotides line up with TRBD2. Read coverage stops 3 residues before the CDR3 terminus; the germline J gene supplies the remainder. Per the germline V gene, CDR1 is MDHEN and CDR2 is SYDVKM. The CDR3 contains 15 residues. The V segment lost 6 bases and the J segment 3 bases; nucleotides outside the gene matches: 8.

Many counts were recorded for this clone. From the germline J gene comes the end of the CDR3, since the read stops 3 residues before it. The rearrangement links TRBV5-1 to TRBJ1-1; no firm D call. Germline V gene data show CDR1 as SGHRS and CDR2 as YFSETQ. This CDR3 spans 13 amino acids. V lost 2 bases to trimming and J lost 1 base, with 6 bases between them. The CDR3 DNA, read in part, is TGCGCCAGCAGCTTCGGTGGGAACACTGAA. Translation: CASSFGGNTE. From start to end, the CDR3 is CASSFGGNTEAFF. Complete variable domain (other parts from reference TRBV5-1 and TRBJ1-1): KAGVTQTPRYLIKTRGQQVTLSCSPISGHRSVSWYQQTPGQGLQFLFEYFSETQRNKGNFPGRFSGRQFSNSRSEMNVSTLELGDSALYLCASSFGGNTEAFFGQGTRLTVV.

This clone has a handful of counts. Compared with germline, one end of the junction differs, possibly owing to a read error. The CDR3 is cut off 3 residues early in the read; its end comes from the germline J gene. This sequence joins TRBV7-9 and TRBJ1-3; D remains unclear. The length of the CDR3 is 15 residues. Germline CDR1 and CDR2: SEHNR and FQNEAQ (reference sequence). The CDR3 sequence is CSSSLATSPGNTIYF. The CDR3 DNA, read in part, is TGTTCCAGCAGCTTAGCAACGAGCCCTGGAAACACC. Full variable domain (outside the CDR3, taken from reference TRBV7-9 and TRBJ1-3): DTGVSQNPRHKITKRGQNVTFRCDPISEHNRLYWYRQTLGQGPEFLTYFQNEAQLEKSRLLSDRFSAERPKGSFSTLEIQRTEQGDSAMYLCSSSLATSPGNTIYFGEGSWLTVV.

At least ten counts were recorded for this clone. The CDR3 end is not reached by the read, which stops 3 residues before it; the germline J gene fills it in. This sequence joins TRBV5-1 and TRBJ1-1; D gene ambiguous. This CDR3 is built from 11 residues. In germline, CDR1 is SGHRS, CDR2 YFSETQ. Trimming removed 5 bases from V and 4 bases from J, with 6 bases in between. The CDR3 sequence is CASRRGTEAFF. CDR3 bases read: TGCGCCAGCAGACGGGGCACTGAA.

This clone appeared many times. The read ends 3 residues early relative to the CDR3; the germline J gene fills the gap. The chain couples TRBV12-3 or TRBV12-4 to TRBJ2-3, with 8 bases aligning to TRBD2. This CDR3 has 16 residues. V lost 5 bases and J lost 5; bases outside the gene matches: 12. Partial CDR3 DNA: TGTGCCAGCAGTACCCCAGCGGGAGCCTCCCTAGATACG. Its translation: CASSTPAGASLDT. The full CDR3 sequence reads CASSTPAGASLDTQYF.

This clone was counted ten times or more. The read stops 3 residues short of the end of the CDR3; the missing end is completed from the germline J gene. The chain couples TRBV11-2 to TRBJ1-2; D is uncertain. The V and J ends lost 5 bases and 3 bases respectively, with 13 bases between them. The germline CDR1 and CDR2 sequences are SGHAT and FQNNGV. The CDR3 is made up of 14 amino acids. The covered CDR3 bases are TGTGCCAGCAGCGCGGGGAGCGCACACTATGGC. Protein product: CASSAGSAHYG. The whole CDR3 protein is CASSAGSAHYGYTF.

This clone was observed at least ten times. The read comes to an end 3 residues before the CDR3 does, leaving the germline J gene to fill in the end. The rearrangement uses TRBV19 and TRBJ2-7, with 7 bases aligning to TRBD1. The J segment lost 0 bases and the V segment lost 4 bases, leaving 3 bases of the junction unmatched. CDR3 length: 14 residues. Germline V gene sequence: CDR1 LNHDA, CDR2 SQIVND (reference sequence). This CDR3 reads CASSTGQSSYEQYF. The part of the CDR3 DNA that was read is TGTGCCAGTAGTACGGGACAGAGCTCCTACGAG.

This clone has at least ten counts. Sequencing ends 3 residues short of the CDR3 end; the germline J gene provides the rest. The rearrangement uses TRBV6-2 or TRBV6-3 and TRBJ2-5; no clear D. V was clipped by 5 bases and J by 2 bases, with 6 bases between them. The CDR3 totals 12 residues. Per the germline V gene, CDR1 is MNHEY and CDR2 is SVGEGT. CDR3 sequence: CASSPIQETQYF. The sequenced part of the CDR3 DNA is TGTGCCAGCAGTCCTATTCAAGAGACC.

This clone was counted ten times or more. Read coverage stops 3 residues before the CDR3 terminus; the germline J gene supplies the remainder. The chain couples TRBV20-1 to TRBJ1-1; 10 bases line up with TRBD1. CDR1 DFQATT and CDR2 SNEGSKA come from the germline V gene (reference sequence). V gave up 4 bases and J gave up 0 bases; unmatched junction bases: 2. The CDR3 contains 14 residues. The CDR3 protein is CSATGTGVNTEAFF. The sequenced part of the CDR3 DNA is TGCAGTGCTACCGGGACAGGGGTGAACACTGAA.

At least ten counts were recorded for this clone. The read ends 3 residues early relative to the CDR3; the germline J gene fills the gap. The V call is TRBV5-5, the J call TRBJ1-1; a weak D match, TRBD1 (5 bases). Between the trimmed V and J ends, which lost 4 bases and 0 bases, there was a span of 10 bases. Germline values: CDR1 SGHKS, CDR2 YYEKEE (reference sequence). The CDR3 extends over 14 amino acids. Partial CDR3 DNA: TGTGCCAGCAGCGGGACTCGGGTGAACACTGAA. Protein product: CASSGTRVNTE. The full CDR3 is CASSGTRVNTEAFF.

In this sample, this clone turned up many times. The missing CDR3 end, 3 residues past where the read stops, is filled in from the germline J gene. This chain connects TRBV6-2 or TRBV6-3 to TRBJ2-1, with 7 bases matching TRBD2. Germline V gives CDR1 MNHEY, CDR2 SVGEGT. V was clipped by 8 bases and J by 1 base; unmatched bases: 14. The CDR3 covers 17 residues. CDR3 in amino acids: CASLGRGSGRSYNEQFF. The CDR3 DNA, read in part, is TGTGCCAGCCTAGGGAGGGGTAGCGGTCGATCCTACAATGAG.

This clone came up many times. The read ends 3 residues shy of where the CDR3 ends; the end is completed using the germline J gene. The rearrangement links TRBV20-1 to TRBJ2-3, with 9 bases fitting TRBD2. The CDR3 has 15 amino acids. The junction had 5 bases not matched to a gene; V was cut back by 2 bases and J by 2 bases. Germline lookup yields CDR1 DFQATT and CDR2 SNEGSKA (reference sequence). The CDR3 region is CSARSLAGPTDTQYF. CDR3 bases read: TGCAGTGCTAGAAGTCTAGCGGGGCCCACAGATACG.

This clone was picked up many times. The read gets to within 3 residues of the CDR3 end, and the germline J gene fills in the rest. V is TRBV19 and J is TRBJ2-2; 8 bases are a match to TRBD1. The germline V gene has CDR1 LNHDA and CDR2 SQIVND (reference sequence). With V trimmed by 5 bases and J by 7 bases, 9 bases remained unmatched. The CDR3 is 15 amino acids. The chain's CDR3 is CASSWFSGGHGELFF. CDR3 DNA (partial): TGTGCCAGTAGTTGGTTTTCAGGGGGCCACGGGGAG.

This clone was counted many times. The read stops 3 residues short of the end of the CDR3; the missing end is completed from the germline J gene. The chain recombines TRBV19 with TRBJ2-3; 7 bases line up with TRBD1. Per germline, CDR1 LNHDA and CDR2 SQIVND (reference sequence). The length of the CDR3 is 16 residues. The V gene end was trimmed by 6 bases and the J gene end by 1 base; junction bases not matched to a gene: 10. The CDR3 bases that were read are TGTGCCAGTAGGGGAACGACAGGGATAGGCACAGATACG. The encoded protein is CASRGTTGIGTDT. The complete CDR3 sequence is CASRGTTGIGTDTQYF.

This clone was observed many times. The sequence runs out 3 residues before the end of the CDR3; the remainder is reconstructed from the germline J gene. V usage is TRBV20-1 and J usage is TRBJ2-1; TRBD2 agrees at 9 bases. The V segment lost 3 bases and the J segment 7 bases; nucleotides outside the gene matches: 10. This CDR3 region has 15 residues. The germline V gene has CDR1 DFQATT and CDR2 SNEGSKA (reference sequence). The CDR3 loop reads CSARNIAGEGNEQFF. Partial CDR3 DNA: TGCAGTGCTAGGAACATAGCGGGGGAGGGGAATGAG.